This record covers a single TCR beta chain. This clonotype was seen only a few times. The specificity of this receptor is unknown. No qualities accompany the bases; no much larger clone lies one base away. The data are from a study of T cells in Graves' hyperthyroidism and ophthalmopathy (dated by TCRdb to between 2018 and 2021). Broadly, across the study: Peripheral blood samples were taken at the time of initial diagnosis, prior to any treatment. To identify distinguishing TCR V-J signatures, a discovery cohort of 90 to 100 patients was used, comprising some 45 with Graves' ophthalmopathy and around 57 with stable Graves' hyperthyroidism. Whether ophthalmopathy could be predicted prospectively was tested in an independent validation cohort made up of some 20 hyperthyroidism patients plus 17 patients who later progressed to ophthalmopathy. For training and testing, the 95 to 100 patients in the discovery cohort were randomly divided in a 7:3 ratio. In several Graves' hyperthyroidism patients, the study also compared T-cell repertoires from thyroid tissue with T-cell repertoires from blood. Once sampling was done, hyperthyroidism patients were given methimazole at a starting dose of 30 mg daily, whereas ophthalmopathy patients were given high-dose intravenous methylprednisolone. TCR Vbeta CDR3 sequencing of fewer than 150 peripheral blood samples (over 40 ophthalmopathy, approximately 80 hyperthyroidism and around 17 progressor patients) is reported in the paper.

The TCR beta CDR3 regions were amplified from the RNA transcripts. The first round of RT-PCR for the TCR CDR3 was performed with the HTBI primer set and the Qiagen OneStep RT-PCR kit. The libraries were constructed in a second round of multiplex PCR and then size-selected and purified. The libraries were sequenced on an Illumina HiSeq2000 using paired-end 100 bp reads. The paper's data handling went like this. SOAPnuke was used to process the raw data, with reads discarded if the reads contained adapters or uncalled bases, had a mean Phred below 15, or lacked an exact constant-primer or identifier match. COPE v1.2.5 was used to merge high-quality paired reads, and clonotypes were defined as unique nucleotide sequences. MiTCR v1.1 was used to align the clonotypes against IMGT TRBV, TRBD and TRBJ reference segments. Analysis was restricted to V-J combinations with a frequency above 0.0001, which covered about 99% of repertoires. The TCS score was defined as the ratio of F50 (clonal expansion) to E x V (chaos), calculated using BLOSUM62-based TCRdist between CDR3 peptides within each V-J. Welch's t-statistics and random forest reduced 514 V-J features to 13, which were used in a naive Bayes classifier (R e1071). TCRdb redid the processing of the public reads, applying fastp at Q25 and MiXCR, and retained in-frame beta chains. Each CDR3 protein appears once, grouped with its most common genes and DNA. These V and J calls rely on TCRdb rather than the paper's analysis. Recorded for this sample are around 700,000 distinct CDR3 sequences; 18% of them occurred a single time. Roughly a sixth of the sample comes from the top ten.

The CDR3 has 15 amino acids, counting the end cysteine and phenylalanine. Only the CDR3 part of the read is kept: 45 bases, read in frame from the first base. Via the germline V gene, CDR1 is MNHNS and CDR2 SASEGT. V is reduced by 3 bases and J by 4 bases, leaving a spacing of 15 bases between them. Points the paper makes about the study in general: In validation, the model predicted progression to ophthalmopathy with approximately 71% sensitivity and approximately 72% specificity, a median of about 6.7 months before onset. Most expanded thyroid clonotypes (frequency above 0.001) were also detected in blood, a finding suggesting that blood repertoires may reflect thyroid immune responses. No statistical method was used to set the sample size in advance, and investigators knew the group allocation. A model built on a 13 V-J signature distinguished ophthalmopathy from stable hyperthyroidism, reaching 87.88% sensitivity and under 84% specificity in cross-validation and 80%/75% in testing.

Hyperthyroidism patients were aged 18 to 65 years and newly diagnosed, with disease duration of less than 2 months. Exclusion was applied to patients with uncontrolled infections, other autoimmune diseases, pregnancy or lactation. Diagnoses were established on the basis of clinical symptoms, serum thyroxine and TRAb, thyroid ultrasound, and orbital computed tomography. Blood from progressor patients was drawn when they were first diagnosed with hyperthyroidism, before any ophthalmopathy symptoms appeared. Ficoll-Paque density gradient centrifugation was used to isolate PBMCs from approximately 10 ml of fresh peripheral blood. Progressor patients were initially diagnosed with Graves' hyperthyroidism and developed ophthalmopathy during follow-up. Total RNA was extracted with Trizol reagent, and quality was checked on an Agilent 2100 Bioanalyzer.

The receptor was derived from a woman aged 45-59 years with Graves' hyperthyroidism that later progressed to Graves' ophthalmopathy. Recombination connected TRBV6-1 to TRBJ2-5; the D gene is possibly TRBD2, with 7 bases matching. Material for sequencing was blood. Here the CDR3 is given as CASSDWGPGGETQYF. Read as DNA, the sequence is TGTGCCAGCAGTGATTGGGGGCCGGGAGGAGAGACCCAGTACTTC.